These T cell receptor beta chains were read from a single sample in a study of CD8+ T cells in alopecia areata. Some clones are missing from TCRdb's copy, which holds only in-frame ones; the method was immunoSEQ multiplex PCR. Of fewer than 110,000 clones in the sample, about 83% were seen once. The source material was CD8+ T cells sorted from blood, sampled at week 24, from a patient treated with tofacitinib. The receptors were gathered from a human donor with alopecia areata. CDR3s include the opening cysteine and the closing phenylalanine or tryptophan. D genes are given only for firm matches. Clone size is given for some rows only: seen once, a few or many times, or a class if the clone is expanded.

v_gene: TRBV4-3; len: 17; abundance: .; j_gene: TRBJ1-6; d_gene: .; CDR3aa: CASSQDRRASYNSPLHF; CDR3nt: TGCGCCAGCAGCCAAGATCGAAGGGCCTCGTATAATTCACCCCTCCACTTT
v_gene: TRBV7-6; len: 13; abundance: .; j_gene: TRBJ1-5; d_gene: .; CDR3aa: CASSPRGDRPQHF; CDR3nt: TGTGCCAGCAGCCCCCGTGGGGATCGGCCCCAGCATTTT
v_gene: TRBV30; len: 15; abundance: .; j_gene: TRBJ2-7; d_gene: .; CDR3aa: CAWSVGSGYSYEQYF; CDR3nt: TGTGCCTGGAGTGTAGGTTCAGGTTACTCCTACGAGCAGTACTTC
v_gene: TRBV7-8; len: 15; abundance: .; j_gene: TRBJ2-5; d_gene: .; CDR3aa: CASSLTPGYQETQYF; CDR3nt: TGTGCCAGCAGCTTAACCCCAGGGTACCAAGAGACCCAGTACTTC
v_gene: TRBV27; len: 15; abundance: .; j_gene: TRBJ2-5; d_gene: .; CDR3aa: CASNSAHSSLEAQYF; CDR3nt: TGTGCCAGCAACAGCGCCCACTCATCGTTGGAGGCCCAGTACTTC
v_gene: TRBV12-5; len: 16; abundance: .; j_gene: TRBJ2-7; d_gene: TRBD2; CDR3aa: CASAWSLAGGQDEQYF; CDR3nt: TGTGCTAGTGCGTGGTCCCTAGCGGGGGGGCAGGACGAGCAGTACTTC
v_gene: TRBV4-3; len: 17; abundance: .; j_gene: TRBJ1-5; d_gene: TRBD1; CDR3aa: CASSQDLGTDSNQPQHF; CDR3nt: TGCGCCAGCAGCCAAGATCTAGGGACAGATAGCAATCAGCCCCAGCATTTT
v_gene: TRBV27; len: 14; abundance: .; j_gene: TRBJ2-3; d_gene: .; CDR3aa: CASSYGTLTDTQYF; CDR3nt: TGTGCCAGCAGTTATGGGACGCTCACAGATACGCAGTATTTT
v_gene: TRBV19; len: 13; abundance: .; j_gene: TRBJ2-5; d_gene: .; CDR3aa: CASSIATEETQYF; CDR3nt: TGTGCCAGTAGTATAGCAACAGAAGAGACCCAGTACTTC
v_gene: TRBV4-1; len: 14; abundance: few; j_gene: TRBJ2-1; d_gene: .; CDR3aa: CASARGNEYNEQFF; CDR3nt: TGCGCCAGCGCCCGGGGGAATGAGTACAATGAGCAGTTCTTC
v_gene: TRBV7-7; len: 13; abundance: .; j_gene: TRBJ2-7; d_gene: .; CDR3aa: CASSRGQPFEQYF; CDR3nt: TGTGCTAGCAGCCGAGGACAGCCATTCGAGCAGTACTTC
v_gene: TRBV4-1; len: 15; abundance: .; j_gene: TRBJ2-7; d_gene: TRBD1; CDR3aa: CASSGEVDRDTEQYF; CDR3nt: TGCGCCAGCAGCGGCGAGGTGGACAGGGACACTGAGCAGTACTTC
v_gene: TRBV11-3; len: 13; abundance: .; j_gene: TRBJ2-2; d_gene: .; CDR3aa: CASSASPTGELFF; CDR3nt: TGTGCCAGCAGCGCCTCGCCTACCGGGGAGCTGTTTTTT
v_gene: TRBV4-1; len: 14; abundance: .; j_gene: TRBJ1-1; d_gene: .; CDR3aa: CASSQGGRVAEAFF; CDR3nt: TGCGCCAGCAGCCAAGGGGGTAGGGTTGCTGAAGCTTTCTTT
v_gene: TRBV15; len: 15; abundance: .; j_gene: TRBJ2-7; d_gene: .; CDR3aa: CATSRDLDSTYEQYF; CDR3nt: TGTGCCACCAGCAGAGATCTGGACAGCACCTACGAGCAGTACTTC
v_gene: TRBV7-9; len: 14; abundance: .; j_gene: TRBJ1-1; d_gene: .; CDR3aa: CASSRLPGDTEAFF; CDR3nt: TGTGCCAGCAGCCGACTGCCTGGGGACACTGAAGCTTTCTTT
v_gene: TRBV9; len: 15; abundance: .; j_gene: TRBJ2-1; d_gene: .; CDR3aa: CASSVAASDYNEQFF; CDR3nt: TGTGCCAGCAGCGTAGCGGCTAGCGATTACAATGAGCAGTTCTTC
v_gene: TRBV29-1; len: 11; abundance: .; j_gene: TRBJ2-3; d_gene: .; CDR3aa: CSVSLGQGQYF; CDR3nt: TGCAGCGTCTCGCTTGGACAAGGGCAGTATTTT
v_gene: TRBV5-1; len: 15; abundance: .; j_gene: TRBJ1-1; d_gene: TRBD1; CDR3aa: CASSAKQGLNTEAFF; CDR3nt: TGCGCCAGCAGCGCCAAACAGGGGCTGAACACTGAAGCTTTCTTT
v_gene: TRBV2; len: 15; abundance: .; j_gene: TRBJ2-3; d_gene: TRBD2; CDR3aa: CASRVLAGGTDTQYF; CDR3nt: TGTGCCAGCAGGGTACTAGCGGGGGGCACAGATACGCAGTATTTT
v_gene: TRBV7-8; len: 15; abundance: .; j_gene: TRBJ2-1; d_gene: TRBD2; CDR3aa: CASSLLAGDYNEQFF; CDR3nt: TGTGCCAGCAGCTTACTAGCGGGGGACTACAATGAGCAGTTCTTC
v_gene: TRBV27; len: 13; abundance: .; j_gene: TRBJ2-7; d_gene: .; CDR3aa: CASSWGHTYEQYF; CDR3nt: TGTGCCAGCAGTTGGGGGCATACCTACGAGCAGTACTTC
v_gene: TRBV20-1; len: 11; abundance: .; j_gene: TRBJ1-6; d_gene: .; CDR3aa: CSPSDNSPLHF; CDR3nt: TGCAGTCCCTCAGACAATTCACCCCTCCACTTT
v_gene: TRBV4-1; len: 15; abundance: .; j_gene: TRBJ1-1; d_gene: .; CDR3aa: CASSPLGGLDTEAFF; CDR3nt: TGCGCCAGCAGCCCCCTCGGGGGCCTCGACACTGAAGCTTTCTTT